A single sample gave rise to the 9 T cell receptor beta chains below, sequenced in a study of T cells expressing NK-cell markers (dated by TCRdb to about 2020). To prepare the library, 5' RACE was applied. TCRdb names Illumina HiSeq 2000 as the instrument used. TCRdb reprocessed the reads and provides one entry for every CDR3 protein sequence; no DNA is given. The data table for this sample lists fewer than 550,000 distinct CDR3 sequences. Clones ranked in the top ten supply more than 1.4% of the sample. Sequencing was done on a sample of blood T cells: a sorted CD56 or NKG2C T cell subset, CD4+ or CD8+ T cells, or bulk PBMC T cells (not recorded which). The receptors were sampled from a woman aged 45 to 65 in good health. Donor details come from another sample of the same person, matched by shared clones.

V usage is TRBV7-2 and J usage is TRBJ2-3. The CDR3 sequence is 16 residues long. Germline values: CDR1 SGHTA, CDR2 FQGNSA. CDR3 sequence: CASSLALGFSTDTQYF.

V gene TRBV20-1 combines with J gene TRBJ2-5; as DNA is missing, the TRBD1 call by TCRdb cannot be tested. CDR1 and CDR2 (germline): DFQATT, SNEGSKA (reference sequence). The CDR3 runs to 12 residues. CDR3 residues: CSGATAQETQYF.

The V call is TRBV12-5, the J call TRBJ2-5; TCRdb outputs TRBD2, but without DNA this stays unchecked. This CDR3 is 13 amino acids long. Germline assignment: CDR1 LGHNT and CDR2 FRNRAP. This CDR3 is CASGIAGVETQYF.

This sequence joins TRBV6-5 and TRBJ1-1; TCRdb lists TRBD1, though no DNA is available to test this call. CDR3 length: 13 residues. Germline V lookup: CDR1 MNHEY, CDR2 SVGAGI. The CDR3 protein is CASSILRGTEAFF.

This chain joins TRBV11-2 and TRBJ2-1. In germline, CDR1 is SGHAT, CDR2 FQNNGV. This CDR3 contains 14 residues. CDR3 residues: CASSLRSGYNEQFF.

This chain connects TRBV9 to TRBJ2-2; no DNA is available, so the TRBD2 call from TCRdb remains unchecked. Germline-derived CDR1 and CDR2 are SGDLS and YYNGEE. The CDR3 covers 15 residues. The CDR3 loop is CASSGSGSRTGELFF.

The V call is TRBV9, the J call TRBJ1-4; the D gene TCRdb calls, TRBD1, cannot be checked with no DNA. Germline values: CDR1 SGDLS, CDR2 YYNGEE. The CDR3 loop spans 16 amino acids. The CDR3 protein is CASSLNAGTVNEKLFF.

The chain employs TRBV29-1 and TRBJ2-1. The CDR3 is 15 amino acids. From germline, CDR1 is SQVTM and CDR2 ANQGSEA. The chain's CDR3 is CSVEDDQFTSAQQFF.

The chain links TRBV3-1 to TRBJ2-3; TCRdb outputs TRBD2, but without DNA this stays unchecked. CDR1 LGHDT and CDR2 YNNKEL come from the germline V gene (reference sequence). CDR3 length: 17 amino acids. CDR3 loop: CASSQDLAGALSDTQYF.